Presented here are 24 T cell receptor beta chains from one specimen sequenced in a study of blood T cell repertoires in COVID-19. TCRdb's copy holds only in-frame clones and misses some; the assay was immunoSEQ multiplex PCR. Among about 47,000 clones listed, roughly four fifths were seen once. The source material was peripheral blood. The receptors originated from a woman older than 75 with COVID-19, enrolled during active disease.

V gene TRBV2 combines with J gene TRBJ2-5; weak D call: TRBD1 (6 bases). Looked up from germline, CDR1 is SNHLY and CDR2 is FYNNEI. V lost 1 base and J 2 bases, leaving 11 bases between the germline ends. The CDR3 loop spans 15 amino acids. CDR3 loop: CASSEDQGPQETQYF. The DNA of the CDR3 is TGTGCCAGCAGTGAAGATCAGGGGCCGCAAGAGACCCAGTACTTC.

This chain links TRBV5-1 with TRBJ2-2; 8 bases agree with TRBD2. J was trimmed by 5 bases and V by 0 bases; bases with no gene match: 9. Germline values: CDR1 SGHRS, CDR2 YFSETQ. This CDR3 has 17 residues. This chain's CDR3 is CASSLVASGFMTGELFF. The CDR3 DNA sequence: TGCGCCAGCAGCTTGGTGGCTAGCGGGTTTATGACCGGGGAGCTGTTTTTT.

CDR3 sequence: CASSLWSSYEQYF. In nucleotides, the CDR3 is TGTGCCAGCAGTTTATGGAGCTCCTACGAGCAGTACTTC. The rearrangement links TRBV12-3 or TRBV12-4 to TRBJ2-7; no reliable D call. Between the trimmed V and J ends, which lost 2 bases and 0 bases, there was a span of 5 bases. The CDR3 length is 13 residues.

V gene TRBV2 combines with J gene TRBJ1-5, with unresolved D. This CDR3 spans 14 amino acids. The germline V gene has CDR1 SNHLY and CDR2 FYNNEI. V was cut by 4 bases and J by 5 bases, with 12 bases left in between. This CDR3 reads CASSGYQIDQPQHF. CDR3 DNA sequence: TGTGCCAGCAGTGGGTACCAGATCGATCAGCCCCAGCATTTT.

CDR3 in DNA: TGTGCCAGACAAAACAGGGAACAGTTACAAACCTACGAGCAGTACTTC. Its protein product is CARQNREQLQTYEQYF. The rearrangement uses TRBV27 and TRBJ2-7; D is possibly TRBD1 (6 bases). From germline, CDR1 is MNHEY and CDR2 SMNVEV (reference sequence). The CDR3 runs 16 residues. V was trimmed by 9 bases and J by 2 bases, leaving 23 bases between them.

J is TRBJ2-5 and V is TRBV6-2 or TRBV6-3; TRBD1 might be the D (7 bases). The CDR3 length is 12 residues. V lost 5 bases and J lost 6, with 10 bases in between. CDR1 is MNHEY and CDR2 is SVGEGT in the germline V gene. The CDR3 DNA reads as TGTGCCAGCAGTCAGGGGGGTCAGACCCAGTACTTC. Its translation is CASSQGGQTQYF.

V gene TRBV28 combines with J gene TRBJ1-1; TRBD1 matches 9 bases. V gave up 6 bases and J gave up 2 bases; unmatched junction bases: 7. The CDR3 consists of 15 residues. Germline V CDR1 and CDR2: MDHEN, SYDVKM. CDR3 in amino acids: CASRKQGALNTEAFF. The CDR3 bases are TGTGCCAGCAGGAAACAGGGGGCATTAAACACTGAAGCTTTCTTT.

V gene TRBV6-6 combines with J gene TRBJ1-5; TRBD1 is a possible D gene (5 bases). Trimming cost V 11 bases and J 4 bases, with 18 bases left between them. Per germline, CDR1 MNHNY and CDR2 SVGAGI (reference sequence). There are 14 residues in the CDR3. CDR3 amino acids: CAEAPGEGNQPQHF. The CDR3 DNA reads as TGTGCCGAGGCCCCCGGGGAGGGGAATCAGCCCCAGCATTTT.

The rearrangement links TRBV7-6 to TRBJ2-7; D might be TRBD1 (6 bases). This CDR3 is built from 15 residues. Looked up from germline, CDR1 is SGHVS and CDR2 is FNYEAQ. With 1 base removed from V and 0 bases from J, the gap between germline ends came to 10 bases. The CDR3 sequence: CASSLGDTISYEQYF. Written as DNA, the CDR3 is TGTGCCAGCAGCTTAGGGGACACCATCTCCTACGAGCAGTACTTC.

The chain links TRBV28 to TRBJ2-7, with 7 nucleotides matching TRBD1. Germline CDR1 and CDR2: MDHEN and SYDVKM. V lost 3 bases, J lost 5 bases, and 13 bases stayed unmatched. This CDR3 spans 16 amino acids. The CDR3 loop is CASSFVGDSRPNEQYF. The CDR3 DNA sequence: TGTGCCAGCAGTTTCGTCGGGGACAGTCGACCTAACGAGCAGTACTTC.

V usage is TRBV5-1 and J usage is TRBJ2-3; 8 positions match TRBD2. V gave up 4 bases and J gave up 0 bases; unmatched junction bases: 7. CDR1 is SGHRS and CDR2 is YFSETQ in the germline V gene. The CDR3 runs 16 residues. The DNA of the CDR3 is TGCGCCAGCAGCGACCGGGGGGGTTCCAGCACAGATACGCAGTATTTT. Translating it yields CASSDRGGSSTDTQYF.

This chain joins TRBV10-1 and TRBJ1-5; TRBD1 aligns across 7 bases. Germline CDR1 and CDR2: WNHNN and SYGVQD (reference sequence). V was clipped by 10 bases and J by 4 bases; unmatched bases: 7. This CDR3 has 13 residues. CDR3 nucleotides: TGCGCCAACGACAGGGATTCAAATCAGCCCCAGCATTTT. Protein sequence: CANDRDSNQPQHF.

The chain employs TRBV19 and TRBJ1-5; maybe TRBD1 (6 bases). Germline CDR1 reads LNHDA; CDR2 reads SQIVND (reference sequence). There are 14 residues in the CDR3. V lost 2 bases and J lost 7, with 12 bases in between. CDR3: CASSISRGSQPQHF. Written as DNA, the CDR3 is TGTGCCAGTAGTATATCCAGGGGTAGCCAGCCCCAGCATTTT.

The table lists this clone with a count of one. The chain recombines TRBV5-6 with TRBJ2-1; 7 bases are a match to TRBD1. The CDR3 contains 15 residues. Looked up from germline, CDR1 is SGHDT and CDR2 is YYEEEE. After removal of 4 bases from V and 8 bases from J, the junction contained 12 bases not matched to a gene. This chain's CDR3 is CASSRQGSSSHEQFF. The CDR3 nucleotides read TGTGCCAGCAGCCGACAGGGCTCTTCCAGCCATGAGCAGTTCTTC.

Within the sample, this clone is medium-sized (0.01 to 0.1%). The chain has TRBV9 and TRBJ2-1; 7 bases align to TRBD2. Germline CDR1 reads SGDLS; CDR2 reads YYNGEE. The CDR3 extends over 16 amino acids. The ends lost 0 bases at V and 4 bases at J; junction bases unmatched: 7. The CDR3 sequence: CASSVVGTTGYNEQFF. Here the CDR3 DNA reads TGTGCCAGCAGCGTAGTAGGGACTACCGGTTACAATGAGCAGTTCTTC. The variable domain in full, completed from reference TRBV9 and TRBJ2-1, reads DSGVTQTPKHLITATGQRVTLRCSPRSGDLSVYWYQQSLDQGLQFLIQYYNGEERAKGNILERFSAQQFPDLHSELNLSSLELGDSALYFCASSVVGTTGYNEQFFGPGTRLTVL.

J is TRBJ1-2 and V is TRBV29-1; maybe TRBD1 (5 bases). Germline CDR1 is SQVTM and CDR2 is ANQGSEA. The CDR3 has 14 amino acids. V dropped 8 bases and J dropped 7 bases, with 23 bases sitting between them. CDR3 in amino acids: CSIKAGTALSGYTF. The CDR3 DNA reads TGCAGCATAAAAGCCGGGACTGCGCTATCTGGCTACACCTTC.

This clone was counted ten times or more. The chain couples TRBV4-1 to TRBJ2-7, with 8 bases aligning to TRBD2. The CDR3 contains 16 residues. In germline, CDR1 is MGHRA, CDR2 YSYEKL. The V gene end was trimmed by 0 bases and the J gene end by 3 bases; junction bases not matched to a gene: 7. CDR3 DNA sequence: TGCGCCAGCAGCCAAGATCTCGGGACTAGTAGCTACGAGCAGTACTTC. This codes for CASSQDLGTSSYEQYF.

In its sample, this clone was seen once. This chain connects TRBV30 to TRBJ2-5, with 7 nucleotides matching TRBD1. Trimming took 5 bases from V and 6 from J; bases not matched to a gene: 9. The CDR3 is 13 residues long. Looked up from germline, CDR1 is GTSNPN and CDR2 is SVGIG (reference sequence). The CDR3 nucleotides read TGTGCCTGGGCCCTAGGGGGCGGCCAGACCCAGTACTTC. Residues: CAWALGGGQTQYF.

This clone was found a few times. J is TRBJ1-1 and V is TRBV11-3; no definite D call. V lost 5 bases and J 7 bases, leaving 11 bases between the germline ends. There are 12 residues in the CDR3. Germline assignment: CDR1 SGHNT and CDR2 YENEEA. The CDR3 nucleotides are TGTGCCAGCAGCCCAAGACGGGGTGAAGCTTTCTTT. Its translation: CASSPRRGEAFF.

The V call is TRBV19, the J call TRBJ2-2, with 9 bases fitting TRBD1. V lost 6 bases and J lost 5; bases outside the gene matches: 4. The germline gives CDR1 LNHDA, CDR2 SQIVND (reference sequence). This CDR3 contains 14 residues. CDR3 loop: CASSPGQGTGELFF. The CDR3 nucleotides are TGTGCCAGTAGCCCGGGACAGGGTACCGGGGAGCTGTTTTTT. Full variable domain (rest looked up from reference TRBV19 and TRBJ2-2): DGGITQSPKYLFRKEGQNVTLSCEQNLNHDAMYWYRQDPGQGLRLIYYSQIVNDFQKGDIAEGYSVSREKKESFPLTVTSAQKNPTAFYLCASSPGQGTGELFFGEGSRLTVL.

V usage is TRBV18 and J usage is TRBJ1-2, with D uncertain. The V end was cut by 2 bases, the J end by 4 bases, with 14 bases between. Per germline, CDR1 KGHSH and CDR2 LQKENI. The CDR3 loop spans 15 amino acids. This chain's CDR3 is CASSPSSGILYGYTF. The CDR3 nucleotides are TGTGCCAGCTCACCATCCTCCGGGATACTCTATGGCTACACCTTC.

With respect to this clone: Additional DNA sequences in this sample encode the identical CDR3. The rearrangement links TRBV29-1 to TRBJ1-1, with TRBD1 matching over 11 bases. With V trimmed by 6 bases and J by 11 bases, 8 bases remained unmatched. CDR3 length: 12 amino acids. Germline-derived CDR1 and CDR2 are SQVTM and ANQGSEA. CDR3: CSVADRGRGAFF. The CDR3 DNA is TGCAGCGTGGCGGACAGGGGGCGAGGCGCTTTCTTT.

This chain uses TRBV7-3 with TRBJ2-3, with 7 bases matching TRBD2. This CDR3 is built from 15 residues. Germline V gene data show CDR1 as SGHTA and CDR2 as FQGTGA. Trimming at V came to 5 bases and at J to 0 bases, leaving 5 bases not matched to a gene. CDR3: CASSPMGGSTDTQYF. CDR3 in DNA: TGTGCCAGCAGCCCAATGGGGGGGAGCACAGATACGCAGTATTTT.

V and J are TRBV19 and TRBJ2-2; TRBD2 agrees at 14 bases. This CDR3 is 16 amino acids long. The V gene end was trimmed by 8 bases and the J gene end by 5 bases; junction bases not matched to a gene: 7. CDR1 and CDR2 from the germline V gene are LNHDA and SQIVND (reference sequence). This CDR3 reads CASSRLAGGRTGELFF. CDR3 DNA: TGTGCCAGTTCTCGACTAGCGGGAGGGAGGACCGGGGAGCTGTTTTTT.